The clone carrying this T cell receptor (beta chain) was recorded many times. Its antigen is as yet unknown. The CDR3 regions of TCR beta were amplified from RNA transcripts. The HTBI primer set drove a first-round RT-PCR of the TCR CDR3. One entry per CDR3 protein, called by TCRdb with MiXCR from the multiplex PCR reads. The data show about 380,000 distinct CDR3 sequences, 13% seen once. This sample was included in a study of T cells in Graves' hyperthyroidism and ophthalmopathy. Study results and limitations: Most thyroid clonotypes expanded above 0.001 were also detected in blood.

Hyperthyroidism, newly diagnosed and lasting under 2 months, affected patients aged 18 to 65. The receptor was derived from a man aged 30-40 years with Graves' hyperthyroidism that later progressed to Graves' ophthalmopathy. Sequenced input: blood.

CDR3 DNA sequence: TGTGCCAGCAGCTTAAGCCAGGGCTCTGAAGCTTTCTTT. Protein product: CASSLSQGSEAFF. The chain recombines TRBV7-9 with TRBJ1-1; D perhaps matches TRBD1 (5 bases). Germline V lookup: CDR1 SEHNR, CDR2 FQNEAQ (reference sequence). Trimming pared 2 bases from V and 6 bases from J, leaving 10 bases between. This CDR3 contains 13 residues.